This TCR beta chain was captured by sequencing in a study of OX40 agonist ivuxolimab in advanced cancers. As for the study in general: Age averaged around 60 years (range about 20 to 80), and 82.7% were male.

With respect to this clone: Its target is unknown.

Study results and caveats: Expanded clones tended on average to be more numerous among CD8+ T cells than CD4+.

The protocol was immunoSEQ multiplex PCR, while the TCRdb copy is restricted to in-frame clones and leaves out a portion. Found here are approximately 98,000 clones, around 90% of them singletons; the top ten hold about 0.67%. The CDR3 length is 15 residues. Trimming shortened V by 9 bases and J by 0 bases, and 16 bases separated the two germline ends. Germline V gene lookup returns CDR1 SGHRS and CDR2 YFSETQ. V gene TRBV5-1 combines with J gene TRBJ2-1; D is perhaps TRBD1 (6 bases). Sequenced material: CD4+ or CD8+ T cells sorted from blood, taken in a trial of the OX40 agonist ivuxolimab. This TCR was recovered from an adult with an advanced solid tumor such as melanoma, head and neck, liver or kidney cancer. CDR3 in DNA: TGCGCCACCAAAACAGGGTGGAGCTCCTACAATGAGCAGTTCTTC. Translated: CATKTGWSSYNEQFF.